Following are 10 T cell receptor beta chains from one sample sequenced in a study of blood T cell repertoires in COVID-19. Method: immunoSEQ multiplex PCR; TCRdb's copy keeps in-frame clones and lacks some. The data hold approximately 290,000 clones, with more than 85% observed a single time. Sequencing input: peripheral blood. The receptors were sampled from a man under 40 with acute or convalescent COVID-19.

The V call is TRBV21-1, the J call TRBJ1-5. TRBV21-1 is tagged as a pseudogene. This CDR3 comprises 21 residues. CDR3 residues: CASSKRGPTSGDNYSNQPQHF. DNA for the CDR3: TGTGCCAGCAGCAAACGTGGCCCTACGAGCGGAGACAATTATAGCAATCAGCCCCAGCATTTT.

The chain links TRBV7-9 to TRBJ1-1, with D unclear. Germline CDR1 reads SEHNR; CDR2 reads FQNEAQ (reference sequence). The V end was cut by 5 bases, the J end by 8 bases, with 12 bases between. This CDR3 region has 12 residues. This CDR3 is CASSPQSWEAFF. The CDR3 region has the DNA TGTGCCAGCAGCCCCCAGTCGTGGGAAGCTTTCTTT.

The chain combines TRBV11-2 with TRBJ1-1; perhaps TRBD1 as D (6 bases). V lost 4 bases to trimming and J lost 5 bases, with 20 bases between them. Per the germline V gene, CDR1 is SGHAT and CDR2 is FQNNGV. There are 16 residues in the CDR3. DNA of the CDR3: TGTGCCAGCAGCTGGGTTCGGCGGGGGGCGCGTACTGAAGCTTTCTTT. Encoded protein: CASSWVRRGARTEAFF. The complete variable domain, with remaining parts taken from reference TRBV11-2 and TRBJ1-1, reads EAGVAQSPRYKIIEKRQSVAFWCNPISGHATLYWYQQILGQGPKLLIQFQNNGVVDDSQLPKDRFSAERLKGVDSTLKIQPAKLEDSAVYLCASSWVRRGARTEAFFGQGTRLTVV.

The rearrangement uses TRBV5-1 and TRBJ2-5, with D tentatively TRBD2 (6 bases). The CDR3 runs 14 residues. Germline assignment: CDR1 SGHRS and CDR2 YFSETQ. V lost 1 base and J 5 bases, leaving 12 bases between the germline ends. The CDR3 nucleotides are TGCGCCAGCAGCTTGTTAGTAGGGAGGGAGACCCAGTACTTC. Translated: CASSLLVGRETQYF.

This rearrangement joins TRBV28 to TRBJ2-7; TRBD2 matches at 8 bases. CDR1 and CDR2 (germline): MDHEN, SYDVKM. The CDR3 runs to 16 residues. The V gene end was trimmed by 7 bases and the J gene end by 1 base; junction bases not matched to a gene: 12. The CDR3 sequence: CASIPPVGGGSYEQYF. Here the CDR3 DNA reads TGTGCCAGCATCCCCCCTGTCGGCGGGGGGTCCTACGAGCAGTACTTC.

This clone was detected once. The rearrangement uses TRBV19 and TRBJ2-3, with D tentatively TRBD2 (7 bases). V was cut by 4 bases and J by 1 base, with 12 bases left in between. This CDR3 is 15 amino acids long. Germline V gene sequence: CDR1 LNHDA, CDR2 SQIVND (reference sequence). CDR3 protein: CASSTQGGGTDTQYF. The CDR3 DNA reads TGTGCCAGTAGTACCCAAGGGGGGGGCACAGATACGCAGTATTTT.

The genes are TRBV2 and TRBJ2-2; 7 nucleotides match TRBD2. Germline loops: CDR1 SNHLY, CDR2 FYNNEI. V was clipped by 6 bases and J by 8 bases; unmatched bases: 21. The CDR3 totals 18 residues. CDR3 in DNA: TGTGCCAGCAGCGCCACCCATCTAGCGGCCATGGCTTGGGGGGAGCTGTTTTTT. Residues: CASSATHLAAMAWGELFF.

The CDR3: CASSRLREKFSKRSSYEQYF. The CDR3 nucleotides read TGTGCCAGCAGCCGGTTGCGGGAGAAATTTTCAAAGAGGAGCTCCTACGAGCAGTACTTC. The gene calls are TRBV13 and TRBJ2-7, with TRBD2 identical over 7 bases. The J segment lost 0 bases and the V segment lost 5 bases, leaving 22 bases of the junction unmatched. The CDR3 covers 20 residues. CDR1 PRHDT and CDR2 FYEKMQ come from the germline V gene (reference sequence).

This clone was observed a handful of times. V and J are TRBV5-4 and TRBJ1-2; D gene unclear. The CDR3 loop spans 15 amino acids. Trimming pared 0 bases from V and 8 bases from J, leaving 17 bases between. Germline loops: CDR1 SGHNT, CDR2 YYREEE (reference sequence). The CDR3 DNA reads as TGTGCCAGCAGCTTGGTCGATACTCTAGGAGACGGCTACACCTTC. Protein: CASSLVDTLGDGYTF.

V is TRBV2 and J is TRBJ2-5, with 10 bases that match TRBD2. The germline V gene encodes CDR1 SNHLY and CDR2 FYNNEI. Unmatched junction bases numbered 7, after V lost 6 bases and J lost 3 bases. This CDR3 is 15 amino acids long. The CDR3 spells CASREASGGKETQYF. In DNA, the CDR3 is TGTGCCAGCAGGGAGGCTAGCGGGGGCAAAGAGACCCAGTACTTC. The variable domain in full, completed from reference TRBV2 and TRBJ2-5, reads EPEVTQTPSHQVTQMGQEVILRCVPISNHLYFYWYRQILGQKVEFLVSFYNNEISEKSEIFDDQFSVERPDGSNFTLKIRSTKLEDSAMYFCASREASGGKETQYFGPGTRLLVL.